The entry below describes one T cell receptor beta chain. The target antigen is unknown. Germline V gene sequence: CDR1 SGHAT, CDR2 FQDESV (reference sequence). Unmatched junction bases numbered 8, after V lost 5 bases and J lost 10 bases. The CDR3 contains 14 residues. The data belong to a study of cytomegalovirus exposure and HLA in healthy donors. It was with 60 Vbeta and 13 Jbeta primers that the PCR ran. Assay: immunoSEQ multiplex PCR; the TCRdb copy retains only in-frame clones and omits some. The profile covers around 130,000 clones, with 65% to 85% appearing a single time and roughly 1.8% taken by the ten largest. Study findings and constraints: Immune exposure was documented only through CMV serostatus. Researchers reported in a later analysis that a missense DCLRE1C variant was tied to TCR beta V- and J-gene trimming.

The sample comprised PBMCs. This sequence joins TRBV11-1 and TRBJ2-1, with TRBD2 identical over 10 bases. The source is a woman in her thirties or forties in good health and CMV-seronegative. The CDR3 coding sequence is TGTGCCAGCAGCGACCAGTGGGGACTAGCGGAGCAGTTCTTC. This codes for CASSDQWGLAEQFF. Variable domain in full (rest from reference TRBV11-1 and TRBJ2-1): EAEVAQSPRYKITEKSQAVAFWCDPISGHATLYWYRQILGQGPELLVQFQDESVVDDSQLPKDRFSAERLKGVDSTLKIQPAELGDSAMYLCASSDQWGLAEQFFGPGTRLTVL.